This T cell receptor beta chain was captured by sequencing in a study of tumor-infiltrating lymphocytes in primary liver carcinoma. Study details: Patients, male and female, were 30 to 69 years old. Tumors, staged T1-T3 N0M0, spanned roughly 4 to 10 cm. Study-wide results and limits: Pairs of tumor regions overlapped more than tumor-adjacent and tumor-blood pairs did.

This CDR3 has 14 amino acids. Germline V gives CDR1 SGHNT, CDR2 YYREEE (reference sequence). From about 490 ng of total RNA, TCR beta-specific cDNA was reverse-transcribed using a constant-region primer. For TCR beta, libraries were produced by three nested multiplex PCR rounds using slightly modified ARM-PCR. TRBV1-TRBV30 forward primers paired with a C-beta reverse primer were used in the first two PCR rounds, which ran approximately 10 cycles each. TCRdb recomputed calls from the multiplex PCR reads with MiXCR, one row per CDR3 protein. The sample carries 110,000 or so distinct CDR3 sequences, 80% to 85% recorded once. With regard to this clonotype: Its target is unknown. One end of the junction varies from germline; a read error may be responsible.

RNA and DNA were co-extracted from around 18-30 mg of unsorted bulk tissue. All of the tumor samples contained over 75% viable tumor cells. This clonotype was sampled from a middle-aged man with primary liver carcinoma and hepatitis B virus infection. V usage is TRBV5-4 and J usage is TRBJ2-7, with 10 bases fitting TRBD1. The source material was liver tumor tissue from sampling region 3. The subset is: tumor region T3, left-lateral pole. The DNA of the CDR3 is TGTGCCAGCAACAAAGACAGGGGGCTATACGAGCACTACTTC. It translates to CASNKDRGLYEHYF.